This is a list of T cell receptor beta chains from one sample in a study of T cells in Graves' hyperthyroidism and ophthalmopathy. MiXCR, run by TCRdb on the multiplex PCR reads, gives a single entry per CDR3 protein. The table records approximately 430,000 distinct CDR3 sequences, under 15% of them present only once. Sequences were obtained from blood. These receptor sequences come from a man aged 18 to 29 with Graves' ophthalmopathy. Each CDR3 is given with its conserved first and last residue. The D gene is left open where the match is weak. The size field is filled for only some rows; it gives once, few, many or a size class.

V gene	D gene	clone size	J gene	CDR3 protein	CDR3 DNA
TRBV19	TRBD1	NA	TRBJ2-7	CASRGPGQGTHEQYF	TGTGCCAGTAGGGGACCGGGACAGGGAACCCACGAGCAGTACTTC
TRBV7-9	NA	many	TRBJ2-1	CASSSTGLEQFF	TGTGCCAGCAGCTCGACAGGACTTGAGCAGTTCTTC
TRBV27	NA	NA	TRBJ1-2	CASSPAGVEGSDGYTF	TGTGCCAGCAGTCCCGCCGGGGTGGAAGGGTCAGATGGCTACACCTTC
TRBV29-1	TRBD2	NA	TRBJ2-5	CSVDPSGGAETQYF	TGCAGCGTTGACCCTAGCGGGGGGGCGGAGACCCAGTACTTC
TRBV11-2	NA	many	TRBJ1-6	CASSQGSMTPLHF	TGTGCCAGCAGCCAGGGCAGCATGACACCCCTCCACTTT
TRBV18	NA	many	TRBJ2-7	CASSPRAAYEQYF	TGTGCCAGCTCACCGCGAGCGGCCTACGAGCAGTACTTC
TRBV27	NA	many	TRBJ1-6	CASSLIDSPLHF	TGTGCCAGCAGTTTAATCGATTCACCCCTCCACTTT
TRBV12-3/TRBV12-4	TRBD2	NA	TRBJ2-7	CASSFETSGGPTYEQYF	TGTGCCAGCAGTTTTGAGACTAGCGGGGGGCCTACCTACGAGCAGTACTTC
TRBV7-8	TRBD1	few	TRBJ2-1	CASSLVGTGSSYNEQFF	TGTGCCAGCAGCTTAGTTGGGACAGGGAGCTCCTACAATGAGCAGTTCTTC
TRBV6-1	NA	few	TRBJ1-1	CASSEDSATEAFF	TGTGCCAGCAGTGAGGACAGTGCGACTGAAGCTTTCTTT
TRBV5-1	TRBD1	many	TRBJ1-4	CASSVEQGATNEKLFF	TGCGCCAGCAGCGTCGAACAGGGGGCGACTAATGAAAAACTGTTTTTT
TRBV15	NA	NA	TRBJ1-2	CATSAHRATYGYTF	TGTGCCACCAGCGCACACAGGGCGACCTATGGCTACACCTTC
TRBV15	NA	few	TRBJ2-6	CATSTGTGANVLTF	TGTGCCACCAGCACCGGGACTGGGGCCAACGTCCTGACTTTC
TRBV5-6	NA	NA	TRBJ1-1	CASSLVGEAFF	TGTGCCAGCAGCTTAGTCGGTGAAGCTTTCTTT
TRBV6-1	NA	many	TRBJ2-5	CASLRHRQETQYF	TGTGCCAGCTTAAGACACCGCCAAGAGACCCAGTACTTC
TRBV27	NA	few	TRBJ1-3	CASRSAGNTIYF	TGTGCCAGCAGGTCTGCTGGAAACACCATATATTTT
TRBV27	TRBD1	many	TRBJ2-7	CASSFSGTGSYEQYF	TGTGCCAGCAGTTTCTCCGGGACAGGGTCTTACGAGCAGTACTTC
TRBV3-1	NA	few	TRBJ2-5	CASSQRGGLQETQYF	TGTGCCAGCAGCCAAAGAGGGGGGCTCCAAGAGACCCAGTACTTC
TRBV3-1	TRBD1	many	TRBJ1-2	CASGPWTGMPGYTF	TGTGCCAGCGGCCCCTGGACAGGGATGCCTGGCTACACCTTC
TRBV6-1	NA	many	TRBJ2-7	CASSESLAYEQYF	TGTGCCAGCAGTGAATCTTTAGCCTACGAGCAGTACTTC
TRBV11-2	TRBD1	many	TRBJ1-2	CASSLVTGILGYTF	TGTGCCAGCAGCTTAGTGACAGGGATCCTTGGCTACACCTTC
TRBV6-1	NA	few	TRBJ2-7	CASTHTVGAYEQYF	TGTGCCAGCACCCACACAGTAGGTGCCTACGAGCAGTACTTC
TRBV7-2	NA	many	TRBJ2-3	CASSLGPAATDTQYF	TGTGCCAGCAGCCTCGGACCGGCAGCCACAGATACGCAGTATTTT
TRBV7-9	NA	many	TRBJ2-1	CASSSRRWGDYNEQFF	TGTGCCAGCAGCTCCCGTAGGTGGGGGGACTACAATGAGCAGTTCTTC
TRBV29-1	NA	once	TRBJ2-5	CSVEKTSKGETQYF	TGCAGCGTTGAAAAGACAAGCAAGGGAGAGACCCAGTACTTC
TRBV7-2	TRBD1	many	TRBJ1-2	CASSSGQNYGYTF	TGTGCCAGCAGCTCGGGACAGAACTATGGCTACACCTTC
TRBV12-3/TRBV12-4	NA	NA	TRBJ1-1	CASSLSILNTEAFF	TGTGCCAGCAGCCTAAGTATTTTAAACACTGAAGCTTTCTTT
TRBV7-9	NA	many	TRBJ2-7	CASSPQGESYEQYF	TGTGCCAGCAGCCCCCAAGGTGAATCCTACGAGCAGTACTTC
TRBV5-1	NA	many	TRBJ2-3	CASSLRGAADTQYF	TGCGCCAGCAGCTTACGGGGGGCCGCAGATACGCAGTATTTT
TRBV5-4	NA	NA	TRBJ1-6	CASSLSSSADSPLHF	TGTGCCAGCAGCTTGAGTTCTAGCGCCGATTCACCCCTCCACTTT
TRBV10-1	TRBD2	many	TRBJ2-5	CASSESGLAGVLKETQYF	TGCGCCAGCAGTGAGTCGGGACTAGCGGGAGTCTTGAAAGAGACCCAGTACTTC
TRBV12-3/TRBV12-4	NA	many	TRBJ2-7	CASSLWTYEQYF	TGTGCCAGCAGTTTGTGGACTTACGAGCAGTACTTC
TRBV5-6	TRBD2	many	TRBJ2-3	CASSLGSGGTTDTQYF	TGTGCCAGCAGCTTAGGAAGCGGGGGGACCACAGATACGCAGTATTTT
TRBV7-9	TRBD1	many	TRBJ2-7	CASSLEGAVEEQYF	TGTGCCAGCAGCTTAGAGGGGGCAGTTGAAGAGCAGTACTTC
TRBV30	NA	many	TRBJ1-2	CAWTATGLSGYTF	TGTGCCTGGACCGCAACAGGTTTATCTGGCTACACCTTC
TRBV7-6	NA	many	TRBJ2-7	CASSLAPGEEQYF	TGTGCCAGCAGCTTAGCGCCGGGGGAAGAGCAGTACTTC
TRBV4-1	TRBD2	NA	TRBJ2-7	CASSQASGGSSYEQYF	TGCGCCAGCAGCCAGGCTAGCGGGGGCAGCTCCTACGAGCAGTACTTC
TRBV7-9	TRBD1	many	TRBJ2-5	CASSLAYGTGQETQYF	TGTGCCAGCAGCTTAGCTTACGGGACAGGGCAAGAGACCCAGTACTTC
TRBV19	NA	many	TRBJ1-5	CASSIEAIGQPQHF	TGTGCCAGTAGTATAGAAGCGATCGGTCAGCCCCAGCATTTT
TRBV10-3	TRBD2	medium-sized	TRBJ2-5	CAIGPGLAGVEETQYF	TGTGCCATCGGGCCCGGGTTAGCGGGAGTAGAAGAGACCCAGTACTTC
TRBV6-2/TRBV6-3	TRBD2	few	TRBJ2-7	CASSYSTSGGYEQYF	TGTGCCAGCAGTTACTCGACTAGCGGGGGGTACGAGCAGTACTTC
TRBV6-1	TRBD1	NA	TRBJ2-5	CASSRNRGRETQYF	TGTGCCAGCAGTAGAAACAGGGGGCGAGAGACCCAGTACTTC
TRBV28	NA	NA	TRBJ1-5	CASSSGRLGNQPQHF	TGTGCCAGCAGTTCGGGACGGCTGGGCAATCAGCCCCAGCATTTT
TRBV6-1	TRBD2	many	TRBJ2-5	CASRESAGEWETQYF	TGTGCCAGCAGAGAGAGCGCGGGGGAATGGGAGACCCAGTACTTC
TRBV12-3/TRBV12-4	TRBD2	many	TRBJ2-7	CASRPPGGGVGEQYF	TGTGCCAGCAGACCTCCCGGGGGGGGTGTGGGCGAGCAGTACTTC
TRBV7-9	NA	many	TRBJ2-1	CASGGPFYNEQFF	TGTGCCAGCGGAGGGCCATTCTACAATGAGCAGTTCTTC
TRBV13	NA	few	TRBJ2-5	CASSPLGQFQETQYF	TGTGCCAGCAGCCCCCTCGGCCAGTTCCAAGAGACCCAGTACTTC
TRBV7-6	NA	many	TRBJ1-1	CASSPRWPASSTEAFF	TGTGCCAGCAGCCCACGTTGGCCAGCATCAAGCACTGAAGCTTTCTTT
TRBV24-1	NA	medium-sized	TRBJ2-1	CATSELDYNEQFF	TGTGCCACCAGTGAATTGGACTATAATGAGCAGTTCTTC
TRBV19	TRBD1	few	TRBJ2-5	CASSYPGQGGETQYF	TGTGCCAGTAGCTACCCGGGACAGGGAGGGGAGACCCAGTACTTC
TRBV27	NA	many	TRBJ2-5	CASRLVGGQETQYF	TGTGCCAGCAGACTTGTAGGGGGCCAAGAGACCCAGTACTTC
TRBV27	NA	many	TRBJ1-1	CASNPTGTLEAFF	TGTGCCAGCAACCCGACCGGGACCTTAGAAGCTTTCTTT
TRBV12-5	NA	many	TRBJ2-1	CASGHLQGKRYNEQFF	TGTGCTAGTGGCCATCTACAGGGTAAAAGGTACAATGAGCAGTTCTTC
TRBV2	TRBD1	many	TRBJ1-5	CAFSDRGDQPQHF	TGTGCCTTTTCGGACAGGGGGGATCAGCCCCAGCATTTT
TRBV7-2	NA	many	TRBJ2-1	CASSFANYNEQFF	TGTGCCAGCAGCTTCGCCAACTACAATGAGCAGTTCTTC
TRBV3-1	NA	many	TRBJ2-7	CASSQDWEFEQYF	TGTGCCAGCAGCCAAGACTGGGAGTTCGAGCAGTACTTC
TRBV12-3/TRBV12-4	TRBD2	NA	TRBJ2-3	CASSSPGLATDTQYF	TGTGCCAGCAGTTCCCCGGGACTAGCAACAGATACGCAGTATTTT
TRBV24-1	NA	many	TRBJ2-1	CATSIGPGLGYNEQFF	TGTGCCACCAGTATAGGACCAGGGTTGGGCTACAATGAGCAGTTCTTC